The T cell receptor beta chain under discussion was sequenced for a study of response to subunit inactivated influenza vaccine. A single record per CDR3 protein comes from TCRdb applying MiXCR to the RT-PCR reads. Here the sample spans almost 600,000 distinct CDR3 sequences, around 13% being singletons. Overall study findings and caveats: Authors suggested each seasonal flu vaccination may recruit only limited numbers of new T cells.

Details on this clonotype: Its target is unknown. This may be a read error, as it is one base from a much larger clone.

Germline lookup yields CDR1 SGHAT and CDR2 FQDESV (reference sequence). The CDR3 has 18 amino acids. The sample was PBMCs from blood, taken 11 to 12 days after vaccination. This sequence joins TRBV11-1 and TRBJ2-2, with 14 bases identical to TRBD2. The receptor's source is a man aged 50 or older who received an inactivated influenza vaccine. CDR3 in amino acids: CAISLGLAGGQNTGELFF. The CDR3 bases are TGTGCCATCAGCTTAGGACTAGCGGGGGGCCAGAACACCGGGGAGCTGTTTTTT.